Listed below are T cell receptor beta chains from one sample, sequenced in a study of pediatric ulcerative colitis. Some clones are missing from TCRdb's copy, which holds only in-frame ones; the method was immunoSEQ multiplex PCR. The sample shows 30,000 to 40,000 clones, about 81% of them seen only once. The sample taken for sequencing was gut tissue. These receptors all come from a boy aged 10-17 years with mild ulcerative colitis. The CDR3 runs from the conserved cysteine through the conserved F or W. Fields, in order: CDR3 DNA, CDR3 protein, D gene, J gene, V gene, clone size. A D gene is named only where the DNA matches it firmly. Expanded clones get a size class; other rows say once, few or many, or leave the size out.

CDR3nt: TGTGCCAGCAGTGCCGGGACAGGAATCTACGAGCAGTACTTC
CDR3aa: CASSAGTGIYEQYF
d_gene: TRBD1
j_gene: TRBJ2-7
v_gene: TRBV2
abundance: .

CDR3nt: TGTGCCAGCAGCCTAAGGAAGGACTGGACCGGGGAGCTGTTTTTT
CDR3aa: CASSLRKDWTGELFF
d_gene: .
j_gene: TRBJ2-2
v_gene: TRBV7-9
abundance: .

CDR3nt: TGTGCCAGCAGCTTACTAACAGGCGTTTCTGGAAACACCATATATTTT
CDR3aa: CASSLLTGVSGNTIYF
d_gene: .
j_gene: TRBJ1-3
v_gene: TRBV11-2
abundance: .

CDR3nt: TGTGCCAGCGGATCCAGTGATAGCTCCTACGAGCAGTACTTC
CDR3aa: CASGSSDSSYEQYF
d_gene: .
j_gene: TRBJ2-7
v_gene: TRBV25-1
abundance: .

CDR3nt: TGTGCCAGCAGTGAAGCGGGGGCCACTTATGGCTACACCTTC
CDR3aa: CASSEAGATYGYTF
d_gene: .
j_gene: TRBJ1-2
v_gene: TRBV2
abundance: once

CDR3nt: TGCGCCAGCAACTTCCATCCCCGAAATAGCAATCAGCCCCAGCATTTT
CDR3aa: CASNFHPRNSNQPQHF
d_gene: .
j_gene: TRBJ1-5
v_gene: TRBV5-1
abundance: .

CDR3nt: TGTGCCAGCAGCTTAGTGGGACAGGGGGCCGGTTCACCCCTCCACTTT
CDR3aa: CASSLVGQGAGSPLHF
d_gene: TRBD1
j_gene: TRBJ1-6
v_gene: TRBV7-8
abundance: .

CDR3nt: TGCGCCAGCAGCTTGGCCCAGTCAGGGAATGAGCAGTTCTTC
CDR3aa: CASSLAQSGNEQFF
d_gene: .
j_gene: TRBJ2-1
v_gene: TRBV5-1
abundance: .

CDR3nt: TGTGCCAGCAGCTTAGGGGTGGGGCAGATGCAAGAGACCCAGTACTTC
CDR3aa: CASSLGVGQMQETQYF
d_gene: .
j_gene: TRBJ2-5
v_gene: TRBV11-2
abundance: .

CDR3nt: TGTGCCAGCAGCCAAGAGATAACCTTTGAAGCTTTCTTT
CDR3aa: CASSQEITFEAFF
d_gene: .
j_gene: TRBJ1-1
v_gene: TRBV4-2
abundance: .

CDR3nt: TGTGCCTGGAGTGTGAAAGTAGCGCCTGGAAACACCATATATTTT
CDR3aa: CAWSVKVAPGNTIYF
d_gene: .
j_gene: TRBJ1-3
v_gene: TRBV30
abundance: .

CDR3nt: TGTGCCAGCAGTTACTCGATCGACACAAACAATGAGCAGTTCTTC
CDR3aa: CASSYSIDTNNEQFF
d_gene: .
j_gene: TRBJ2-1
v_gene: TRBV6-5
abundance: .

CDR3nt: TGCGCCAGCAGCTTGGGGACAGGGGGATGGAACACTGAAGCTTTCTTT
CDR3aa: CASSLGTGGWNTEAFF
d_gene: TRBD1
j_gene: TRBJ1-1
v_gene: TRBV5-1
abundance: .

CDR3nt: TGTGCCAGCAGCTTATCACCGTATATGAACACTGAAGCTTTCTTT
CDR3aa: CASSLSPYMNTEAFF
d_gene: .
j_gene: TRBJ1-1
v_gene: TRBV11-2
abundance: .

CDR3nt: TGTGCCATCAGTGACCCCCGGGGGGCGGGGGGTGAAGGTGAGCAGTTCTTC
CDR3aa: CAISDPRGAGGEGEQFF
d_gene: TRBD2
j_gene: TRBJ2-1
v_gene: TRBV10-3
abundance: .

CDR3nt: TGTGCCAGCAGCCCCTCGGTTAGCCAGCAAACTGAAGCTTTCTTT
CDR3aa: CASSPSVSQQTEAFF
d_gene: .
j_gene: TRBJ1-1
v_gene: TRBV7-2
abundance: few

CDR3nt: TGTGCCAGCAGCTTGGGGGGAGACGCTTACTCTGGAAACACCATATATTTT
CDR3aa: CASSLGGDAYSGNTIYF
d_gene: .
j_gene: TRBJ1-3
v_gene: TRBV5-4
abundance: .

CDR3nt: TGTGCCAGCAGTTACCTAACTAGCGGGGGGAGATACGAGCAGTACTTC
CDR3aa: CASSYLTSGGRYEQYF
d_gene: TRBD2
j_gene: TRBJ2-7
v_gene: TRBV6-5
abundance: .

CDR3nt: TGTGCCAGCAGCCCCCTTGGGTCCTACAATGAGCAGTTCTTC
CDR3aa: CASSPLGSYNEQFF
d_gene: .
j_gene: TRBJ2-1
v_gene: TRBV7-3
abundance: .

CDR3nt: TGTGCCAGCAGCCAAGAGGAAGGGTCCCATCAGCCCCAGCATTTT
CDR3aa: CASSQEEGSHQPQHF
d_gene: .
j_gene: TRBJ1-5
v_gene: TRBV4-2
abundance: few

CDR3nt: TGTGCCAGCAGCTTATTGGGACAGGGACTTGGCTATGGCTACACCTTC
CDR3aa: CASSLLGQGLGYGYTF
d_gene: TRBD1
j_gene: TRBJ1-2
v_gene: TRBV7-8
abundance: .

CDR3nt: TGTGCCAGCAGCCGGGGGGGACAGTTTAAGACCCAGTACTTC
CDR3aa: CASSRGGQFKTQYF
d_gene: .
j_gene: TRBJ2-5
v_gene: TRBV14
abundance: .

CDR3nt: TGTGCCTGGAGTGTAGGGGGACAGGGGTTTTCACCCCTCCACTTT
CDR3aa: CAWSVGGQGFSPLHF
d_gene: TRBD1
j_gene: TRBJ1-6
v_gene: TRBV30
abundance: .

CDR3nt: TGTGCCTGGACTCAGGGTTCACCCCTCCACTTT
CDR3aa: CAWTQGSPLHF
d_gene: .
j_gene: TRBJ1-6
v_gene: TRBV30
abundance: .

CDR3nt: TGCGCCAGCAGCTCTCCCCTCGCTAGCGATCGCACAGATACGCAGTATTTT
CDR3aa: CASSSPLASDRTDTQYF
d_gene: .
j_gene: TRBJ2-3
v_gene: TRBV5-1
abundance: .

CDR3nt: TGTGCCAGCACTCTAGGTGGCCGCAGGAATTCACCCCTCCACTTT
CDR3aa: CASTLGGRRNSPLHF
d_gene: .
j_gene: TRBJ1-6
v_gene: TRBV11-3
abundance: .

CDR3nt: TGCGCCAGCAGCTCCCTCGGTAGCGCTGAAGCTTTCTTT
CDR3aa: CASSSLGSAEAFF
d_gene: .
j_gene: TRBJ1-1
v_gene: TRBV5-1
abundance: .

CDR3nt: TGTGCCAGCAGTTACTCATCGCTCGGCACTGAAGCTTTCTTT
CDR3aa: CASSYSSLGTEAFF
d_gene: .
j_gene: TRBJ1-1
v_gene: TRBV6-5
abundance: .

CDR3nt: TGTGCCAGTAGCAATCCGGGACACCAGGTGTGGGCTTTCTTT
CDR3aa: CASSNPGHQVWAFF
d_gene: .
j_gene: TRBJ1-1
v_gene: TRBV19
abundance: few

CDR3nt: TGTGCCAGCAGCCCCCCGGGAATATGGACCACAGATACGCAGTATTTT
CDR3aa: CASSPPGIWTTDTQYF
d_gene: .
j_gene: TRBJ2-3
v_gene: TRBV5-4
abundance: few

CDR3nt: TGCGCCAGTGCAGGGAATGAGGGTCAGCCCCAGCATTTT
CDR3aa: CASAGNEGQPQHF
d_gene: .
j_gene: TRBJ1-5
v_gene: TRBV5-1
abundance: .

CDR3nt: TGTGCCAGCAGCTTACAACCCGGGGGTGAGCAGTTCTTC
CDR3aa: CASSLQPGGEQFF
d_gene: .
j_gene: TRBJ2-1
v_gene: TRBV7-3
abundance: .

CDR3nt: TGTGCCAGCAGGCCCAGAGCGGGGGAAAGCACAGATACGCAGTATTTT
CDR3aa: CASRPRAGESTDTQYF
d_gene: TRBD2
j_gene: TRBJ2-3
v_gene: TRBV6-6
abundance: .

CDR3nt: TGTGCCAGCAGCTTATTTCGGCTTGAAGCTTTCTTT
CDR3aa: CASSLFRLEAFF
d_gene: .
j_gene: TRBJ1-1
v_gene: TRBV11-3
abundance: .

CDR3nt: TGTGCCAGCTCATCGACACAACTTAACTATGGCTACACCTTC
CDR3aa: CASSSTQLNYGYTF
d_gene: .
j_gene: TRBJ1-2
v_gene: TRBV18
abundance: .

CDR3nt: TGCGCCAGCAGGGACAGCAATCAGCCCCAGCATTTT
CDR3aa: CASRDSNQPQHF
d_gene: .
j_gene: TRBJ1-5
v_gene: TRBV10-1
abundance: .

CDR3nt: TGCGCCAGCAGCTTGGTAAGCGGAGGCGGTGTGGGAACACAAGAGACCCAGTACTTC
CDR3aa: CASSLVSGGGVGTQETQYF
d_gene: .
j_gene: TRBJ2-5
v_gene: TRBV5-1
abundance: .

CDR3nt: TGTGCCAGCTCACCCGGGACAGGGGGCGATGAGCAGTTCTTC
CDR3aa: CASSPGTGGDEQFF
d_gene: TRBD1
j_gene: TRBJ2-1
v_gene: TRBV18
abundance: .

CDR3nt: TGCGCCAGCAGCTTGGACAGGGGGACAGATACGCAGTATTTT
CDR3aa: CASSLDRGTDTQYF
d_gene: TRBD1
j_gene: TRBJ2-3
v_gene: TRBV5-1
abundance: .

CDR3nt: TGTGCCAGCAGCTTAGGGGGACAGTATAATTCACCCCTCCACTTT
CDR3aa: CASSLGGQYNSPLHF
d_gene: TRBD1
j_gene: TRBJ1-6
v_gene: TRBV11-2
abundance: few

CDR3nt: TGCGCCAGCAGTCAATCCAACTACGAGCAGTACTTC
CDR3aa: CASSQSNYEQYF
d_gene: .
j_gene: TRBJ2-7
v_gene: TRBV23-1
abundance: .

CDR3nt: TGTGCCAGCAGCCCACGCCGTCCCCACACCGGGGAGCTGTTTTTT
CDR3aa: CASSPRRPHTGELFF
d_gene: .
j_gene: TRBJ2-2
v_gene: TRBV13
abundance: .

CDR3nt: TGTGCCAGCAGCCCAACTGGGGCAGGGGCCGGTGAGCAGTTCTTC
CDR3aa: CASSPTGAGAGEQFF
d_gene: .
j_gene: TRBJ2-1
v_gene: TRBV13
abundance: .

CDR3nt: TGTGCCAGCAGTTACTCATACGCAGCCTACGAGCAGTACTTC
CDR3aa: CASSYSYAAYEQYF
d_gene: .
j_gene: TRBJ2-7
v_gene: TRBV6-5
abundance: .

CDR3nt: TGTGCCAGCCGGAGAGAGTCTGGGGCTGAAGCTTTCTTT
CDR3aa: CASRRESGAEAFF
d_gene: .
j_gene: TRBJ1-1
v_gene: TRBV11-3
abundance: .

CDR3nt: TGTGCCAGCAGGGGGACAACGAACACCGGGGAGCTGTTTTTT
CDR3aa: CASRGTTNTGELFF
d_gene: .
j_gene: TRBJ2-2
v_gene: TRBV6-1
abundance: .

CDR3nt: TGCGCCAGCAGCTTGGTGGCGGGGACACTCGGAGAGGGTACCCAAGAGACCCAGTACTTC
CDR3aa: CASSLVAGTLGEGTQETQYF
d_gene: .
j_gene: TRBJ2-5
v_gene: TRBV5-1
abundance: .

CDR3nt: TGTGCCAGCAGCTTGGTCCGCGACACCCATGGTGAGCAGTTCTTC
CDR3aa: CASSLVRDTHGEQFF
d_gene: .
j_gene: TRBJ2-1
v_gene: TRBV7-9
abundance: .

CDR3nt: TGTGCCAGCAGCCGGGGGGACAGGGCCACTGAAGCTTTCTTT
CDR3aa: CASSRGDRATEAFF
d_gene: TRBD1
j_gene: TRBJ1-1
v_gene: TRBV5-8
abundance: .

CDR3nt: TGTGCCAGCTCACCACTACGAACCAGGACTAGAAACTACAATGAGCAGTTCTTC
CDR3aa: CASSPLRTRTRNYNEQFF
d_gene: TRBD2
j_gene: TRBJ2-1
v_gene: TRBV18
abundance: .

CDR3nt: TGCGCCAGCAGCTTGGCGGGAGAGACCCAGTACTTC
CDR3aa: CASSLAGETQYF
d_gene: .
j_gene: TRBJ2-5
v_gene: TRBV5-1
abundance: .

CDR3nt: TGTGCCAGCATCCGGCAGCCTGGGGGCTATGGCTACACCTTC
CDR3aa: CASIRQPGGYGYTF
d_gene: .
j_gene: TRBJ1-2
v_gene: TRBV2
abundance: .

CDR3nt: TGTGCCAGCAGTGAACTTGGTCCCATAGGACAAGAGACCCAGTACTTC
CDR3aa: CASSELGPIGQETQYF
d_gene: .
j_gene: TRBJ2-5
v_gene: TRBV6-1
abundance: .

CDR3nt: TGCAGCGTTCATCCGGGACAGGAGCCAACTAATGAAAAACTGTTTTTT
CDR3aa: CSVHPGQEPTNEKLFF
d_gene: TRBD1
j_gene: TRBJ1-4
v_gene: TRBV29-1
abundance: .

CDR3nt: TGTGCCAGCAGCGCTCAGCGGGACAGGGATCAGCCCCAGCATTTT
CDR3aa: CASSAQRDRDQPQHF
d_gene: TRBD1
j_gene: TRBJ1-5
v_gene: TRBV9
abundance: .

CDR3nt: TGTGCCAGCTCGCCCAGACAGGCTTCGGCCTTTTTGATATCTGAAGCTTTCTTT
CDR3aa: CASSPRQASAFLISEAFF
d_gene: .
j_gene: TRBJ1-1
v_gene: TRBV18
abundance: few

CDR3nt: TGTGCCAGCAGTTTAGTATCTCTCGTGTATGGGGCCACAGATACGCAGTATTTT
CDR3aa: CASSLVSLVYGATDTQYF
d_gene: .
j_gene: TRBJ2-3
v_gene: TRBV27
abundance: .